This T cell receptor (beta chain) was documented in a study of T-cell memory formation after mild COVID-19. Study outcomes and limitations: Cross-reactive memory apparently joined, as some responding clones appeared in pre-infection memory. What remained unconfirmed was the SARS-CoV-2 specificity of second-wave clones peaking on day 37.

Sample barcodes and UMIs were carried by the TCR alpha and TCR beta cDNA libraries that 5'RACE generated with constant-segment primers. TCRdb fed the 5' RACE reads into MiXCR, producing one record per CDR3 protein. Of about 560,000 distinct CDR3 sequences detected, 17% appear once; the ten largest clones hold less than 10%. As regards this clonotype: The antigen is undetermined.

Material: PBMCs or a T cell subset sorted from them (not recorded which). The TCR originated in an adult woman who had mild COVID-19 (a few samples of this study predate the infection). Cell type and time point are not known.

The chain's CDR3 is CASSLASTGSYGYTF. For the CDR3, the DNA is TGTGCCAGCAGCTTAGCTTCGACAGGGTCGTATGGCTACACCTTC. V and J are TRBV11-3 and TRBJ1-2; 7 nucleotides line up with TRBD1. CDR1 is SGHNT, CDR2 YENEEA, per germline. With V trimmed by 1 base and J by 5 bases, 7 bases remained unmatched. The CDR3 spans 15 residues. The whole variable domain, remainder taken from reference TRBV11-3 and TRBJ1-2, is EAGVVQSPRYKIIEKKQPVAFWCNPISGHNTLYWYLQNLGQGPELLIRYENEEAVDDSQLPKDRFSAERLKGVDSTLKIQPAELGDSAVYLCASSLASTGSYGYTFGSGTRLTVV.